The 20 T cell receptor beta chains below come from one sample, sequenced in a study of STAT3 mutations in large granular lymphocyte leukemia. No antigen is known for these receptors. Broader study findings: At least one immunodominant TCR beta clonotype appeared in every T-cell large granular lymphocyte leukemia patient.

TCRdb keeps only in-frame clones here, not all; method: immunoSEQ multiplex PCR. Among some 30,000 clones, 75% to 90% were seen once, and the ten largest hold roughly 13%. The sample comprised peripheral blood mononuclear cells. Every receptor here comes from a man in his 60s with T-cell large granular lymphocyte leukemia. Some clones in this sample may be carry-over from other donors' samples.

The chain joins TRBV5-3 to TRBJ2-3; TRBD1 matches at 7 bases. TRBV5-3 counts as an open reading frame of uncertain function. V was clipped by 4 bases and J by 2 bases; unmatched bases: 4. The CDR3 consists of 14 residues. The CDR3, as DNA: TGTGCCAGAAGCGGTGGGACAGTCACAGATACGCAGTATTTT. As protein: CARSGGTVTDTQYF.

Of note for this clone: This specimen includes other DNA sequences encoding the same CDR3. The rearrangement links TRBV5-1 to TRBJ2-3, with D uncertain. This CDR3 is 14 amino acids long. Germline CDR1 SGHRS, CDR2 YFSETQ. V lost 0 bases to trimming and J lost 4 bases, with 9 bases between them. The CDR3 region is CASSLGRAPDTQYF. CDR3 coding DNA: TGCGCCAGCAGCTTGGGCCGGGCGCCAGATACGCAGTATTTT.

The V gene is TRBV27, the J gene TRBJ2-7; 11 bases match TRBD2. The CDR3 is 15 residues long. With 3 bases clipped from V and 1 base from J, the junction kept 2 bases outside the gene matches. Germline V gives CDR1 MNHEY, CDR2 SMNVEV (reference sequence). DNA for the CDR3: TGTGCCAGCAGTTTTCTAGCGGGAGGATCCTACGAGCAGTACTTC. It is translated as CASSFLAGGSYEQYF.

There are a few counts of this clone. V and J are TRBV9 and TRBJ2-1, with 13 bases fitting TRBD2. CDR1 is SGDLS, CDR2 YYNGEE, per germline. The CDR3 has 15 residues. After removal of 6 bases from V and 8 bases from J, the junction contained 8 bases not matched to a gene. The chain's CDR3 is CASTRGTSGNYEQFF. CDR3 in DNA: TGTGCCAGCACCCGCGGGACTAGCGGGAACTATGAGCAGTTCTTC.

This rearrangement joins TRBV7-2 to TRBJ2-7; TRBD1 or TRBD2 may be the D gene (5 bases each). The CDR3 contains 16 residues. V lost 1 base, J lost 2 bases, and 15 bases lay in between. Germline lookup yields CDR1 SGHTA and CDR2 FQGNSA. Here the CDR3 DNA reads TGTGCCAGCAGCTTAGGTCGCGGGCAGGGTGCCTACGAGCAGTACTTC. Amino acid sequence: CASSLGRGQGAYEQYF. Drawing the rest from reference TRBV7-2 and TRBJ2-7, the complete variable domain is GAGVSQSPSNKVTEKGKDVELRCDPISGHTALYWYRQSLGQGLEFLIYFQGNSAPDKSGLPSDRFSAERTGGSVSTLTIQRTQQEDSAVYLCASSLGRGQGAYEQYFGPGTRLTVT.

The chain combines TRBV15 with TRBJ2-1; 7 nucleotides match TRBD1. This CDR3 contains 15 residues. Germline V gene sequence: CDR1 LNHNV, CDR2 YYDKDF (reference sequence). V lost 3 bases, J lost 8 bases, and 10 bases stayed unmatched. CDR3 loop: CATSSLGGLVDEQFF. CDR3 nucleotide sequence: TGTGCCACCAGCAGTCTAGGGGGCCTGGTTGATGAGCAGTTCTTC.

The V call is TRBV4-1, the J call TRBJ1-5, with D unresolved. The CDR3 is 16 residues long. Trimming shortened V by 0 bases and J by 3 bases, and 12 bases separated the two germline ends. Germline lookup yields CDR1 MGHRA and CDR2 YSYEKL. CDR3 protein: CASSQEPAWDNQPQHF. CDR3 DNA: TGCGCCAGCAGCCAAGAACCGGCCTGGGACAATCAGCCCCAGCATTTT.

This chain connects TRBV5-1 to TRBJ2-1; 7 nucleotides agree with TRBD2. Germline V CDR1 and CDR2: SGHRS, YFSETQ. V dropped 7 bases and J dropped 3; count of bases not matched to a gene: 7. The CDR3 is 14 amino acids. CDR3 amino acids: CASSGAGDYNEQFF. As DNA, the CDR3 is TGCGCCAGCTCCGGGGCGGGAGACTACAATGAGCAGTTCTTC. Filled out from reference TRBV5-1 and TRBJ2-1, the complete variable domain reads KAGVTQTPRYLIKTRGQQVTLSCSPISGHRSVSWYQQTPGQGLQFLFEYFSETQRNKGNFPGRFSGRQFSNSRSEMNVSTLELGDSALYLCASSGAGDYNEQFFGPGTRLTVL.

The rearrangement joins TRBV4-3 to TRBJ2-7, with D unresolved. This CDR3 contains 14 residues. Trimming removed 0 bases at V and 7 bases at J, with 13 bases between. Germline values: CDR1 LGHNA, CDR2 YSLEER. CDR3 protein: CASSQETSVGEQYF. CDR3 nucleotides: TGCGCCAGCAGCCAAGAAACTTCGGTAGGGGAGCAGTACTTC.

This chain uses TRBV5-1 with TRBJ1-2, with D perhaps matching TRBD1 (6 bases). The length of the CDR3 is 16 residues. CDR1 is SGHRS, CDR2 YFSETQ, per germline. Trimming left V 3 bases short and J 4 bases short, with 19 bases between. CDR3 region: CASSSRPDSSAYGYTF. Here the CDR3 DNA reads TGCGCCAGCAGCTCACGTCCGGACAGCTCAGCCTATGGCTACACCTTC. Using reference TRBV5-1 and TRBJ1-2 for the parts outside the CDR3, the full variable domain is KAGVTQTPRYLIKTRGQQVTLSCSPISGHRSVSWYQQTPGQGLQFLFEYFSETQRNKGNFPGRFSGRQFSNSRSEMNVSTLELGDSALYLCASSSRPDSSAYGYTFGSGTRLTVV.

J is TRBJ1-1 and V is TRBV7-9; D gene ambiguous. The length of the CDR3 is 12 residues. Trimming took off 2 bases at V and 2 bases at J, with 3 bases between the two ends. Germline CDR1 is SEHNR and CDR2 is FQNEAQ (reference sequence). Written as DNA, the CDR3 is TGTGCCAGCAGCTTAATAAACACTGAAGCTTTCTTT. This sequence encodes CASSLINTEAFF.

The J gene is TRBJ1-2, the V gene TRBV7-9; 8 nucleotides line up with TRBD1. The V gene end was trimmed by 5 bases and the J gene end by 8 bases; junction bases not matched to a gene: 7. Germline V gene sequence: CDR1 SEHNR, CDR2 FQNEAQ (reference sequence). CDR3 length equals 13 residues. This CDR3 is CASSQGQDRGYTF. CDR3 nucleotide sequence: TGTGCCAGCAGCCAGGGACAGGATAGAGGCTACACCTTC.

This clone is deemed medium-sized. The rearrangement uses TRBV18 and TRBJ2-1; D tentatively fits TRBD1 or TRBD2 (6 bases each). The germline V gene encodes CDR1 KGHSH and CDR2 LQKENI. This CDR3 comprises 15 residues. The V end lost 6 bases, the J end lost 0 bases, and 12 bases lay between the germline ends. The CDR3 DNA reads TGTGCCAGCTCGGGGGCGGGGTACTCCTACAATGAGCAGTTCTTC. It codes for CASSGAGYSYNEQFF. The complete variable domain, with remaining parts taken from reference TRBV18 and TRBJ2-1, reads NAGVMQNPRHLVRRRGQEARLRCSPMKGHSHVYWYRQLPEEGLKFMVYLQKENIIDESGMPKERFSAEFPKEGPSILRIQQVVRGDSAAYFCASSGAGYSYNEQFFGPGTRLTVL.

This chain links TRBV4-1 with TRBJ2-7; the D is unclear. Germline CDR1 MGHRA, CDR2 YSYEKL. The CDR3 loop spans 14 amino acids. V dropped 1 base and J dropped 3 bases, with 10 bases sitting between them. The CDR3, as DNA: TGCGCCAGCAGCCAAGGGTGGGGAAACTACGAGCAGTACTTC. It translates to CASSQGWGNYEQYF.

The chain uses TRBV19 and TRBJ1-5, with 7 bases identical to TRBD1. CDR3 size: 14 residues. Germline CDR1 LNHDA, CDR2 SQIVND (reference sequence). J was trimmed by 5 bases and V by 6 bases; bases with no gene match: 7. CDR3 nucleotides: TGTGCCAGTAGCCGACAGGGAAGGGATCAGCCCCAGCATTTT. Protein product: CASSRQGRDQPQHF.

The rearrangement joins TRBV4-3 to TRBJ2-3; D is undetermined. V was trimmed by 0 bases and J by 9 bases, leaving 10 bases between them. Germline V gene lookup returns CDR1 LGHNA and CDR2 YSLEER. The CDR3 sequence is 13 residues long. The CDR3 DNA is TGCGCCAGCAGCCAAGATTCGGGCCTCACGCAGTATTTT. Protein sequence: CASSQDSGLTQYF.

J is TRBJ1-2 and V is TRBV4-1, with D possibly matching TRBD1 (5 bases). The CDR3 is made up of 15 amino acids. Germline CDR1 is MGHRA and CDR2 is YSYEKL. Deletions cut 4 bases from V and 7 bases from J, with 19 bases between. CDR3 nucleotides: TGCGCCAGCAGCCTGATCCTTGACGGGACGGGTGGCTACACCTTC. This encodes CASSLILDGTGGYTF.

This clone was observed a handful of times. The chain combines TRBV6-5 with TRBJ1-3; no clear D gene. The V end lost 2 bases, the J end lost 2 bases, and 4 bases lay between the germline ends. Germline values: CDR1 MNHEY, CDR2 SVGAGI. CDR3 length: 13 residues. The CDR3 DNA reads TGTGCCAGCAGTTACAAGGCTGGAAACACCATATATTTT. Encoded protein: CASSYKAGNTIYF.

The chain combines TRBV7-2 with TRBJ1-1; D is perhaps TRBD1 (5 bases). Germline values: CDR1 SGHTA, CDR2 FQGNSA. The CDR3 covers 14 residues. Trimming removed 5 bases at V and 3 bases at J, with 13 bases between. The CDR3 DNA reads as TGTGCCAGCAGCGTCTCCGGGACGTACACTGAAGCTTTCTTT. This translates into CASSVSGTYTEAFF.

V is TRBV7-8 and J is TRBJ2-2; D is possibly TRBD1 or TRBD2 (6 bases each). The V gene's germline CDR1 is SGHVS and CDR2 FQNEAQ. Deletions cut 5 bases from V and 14 bases from J, with 18 bases between. CDR3 length equals 13 residues. DNA of the CDR3: TGTGCCAGCAGCAGGGGGGACGGCGGCCTCCTGTTTTTT. Translated, it gives CASSRGDGGLLFF.